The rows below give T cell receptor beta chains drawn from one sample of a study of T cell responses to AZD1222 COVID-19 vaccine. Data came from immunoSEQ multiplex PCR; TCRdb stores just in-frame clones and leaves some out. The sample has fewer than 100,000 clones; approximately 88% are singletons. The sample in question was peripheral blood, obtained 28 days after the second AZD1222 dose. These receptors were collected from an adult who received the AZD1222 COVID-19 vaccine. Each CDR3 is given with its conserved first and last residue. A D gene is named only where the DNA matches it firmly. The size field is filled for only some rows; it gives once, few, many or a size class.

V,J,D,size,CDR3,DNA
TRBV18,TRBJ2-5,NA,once,CASSQVTEETQYF,TGTGCCAGCTCGCAGGTGACAGAAGAGACCCAGTACTTC
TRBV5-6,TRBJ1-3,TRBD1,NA,CASSTGVGNTIYF,TGTGCCAGCAGCACAGGGGTTGGAAACACCATATATTTT
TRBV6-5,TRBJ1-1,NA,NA,CASSYSGFTTEAFF,TGTGCCAGCAGTTACTCAGGGTTTACCACTGAAGCTTTCTTT
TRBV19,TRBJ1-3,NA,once,CASKGQHSGNTIYF,TGTGCCAGTAAGGGCCAGCACTCTGGAAACACCATATATTTT
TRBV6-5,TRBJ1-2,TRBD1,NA,CASKIGQGPYGYTF,TGTGCCAGCAAGATCGGACAGGGACCCTATGGCTACACCTTC
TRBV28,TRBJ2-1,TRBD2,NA,CASSLTAGVDEQFF,TGTGCCAGCAGTTTAACGGCGGGGGTCGATGAGCAGTTCTTC
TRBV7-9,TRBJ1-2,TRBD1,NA,CASSLPGTGAGGGYTF,TGTGCCAGCAGCTTACCAGGGACAGGGGCCGGTGGAGGCTACACCTTC
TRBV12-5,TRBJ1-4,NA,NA,CASGRQNEKLFF,TGTGCTAGTGGCCGACAGAATGAAAAACTGTTTTTT
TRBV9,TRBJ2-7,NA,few,CASSPGHDPYEQYF,TGTGCCAGCAGTCCGGGACACGACCCCTACGAGCAGTACTTC
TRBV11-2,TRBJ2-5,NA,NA,CASGAMGGQTQYF,TGTGCCAGCGGGGCCATGGGGGGCCAGACCCAGTACTTC
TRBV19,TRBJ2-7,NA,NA,CASSTQDSTLLEQYF,TGTGCCAGTAGTACCCAGGACAGTACCCTCCTCGAGCAGTACTTC
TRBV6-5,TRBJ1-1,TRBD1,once,CASSYRTGRAAFF,TGTGCCAGCAGTTATCGGACAGGGCGGGCAGCTTTCTTT
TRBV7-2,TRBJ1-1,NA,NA,CASSPPGSNTEAFF,TGTGCCAGCAGCCCGCCAGGTTCAAACACTGAAGCTTTCTTT
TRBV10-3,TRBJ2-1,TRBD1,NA,CAISRQGATVNEQFF,TGTGCCATCAGTAGACAGGGGGCCACCGTCAATGAGCAGTTCTTC